These T cell receptor beta chains were read from a single sample in a study of T cells in Graves' hyperthyroidism and ophthalmopathy. TCRdb reanalysed the multiplex PCR reads using MiXCR and keeps one entry per CDR3 protein. The sample lists approximately 400,000 distinct CDR3 sequences, about 13% occurring once. Sample: blood. The receptors stem from a man between 25 and 39 years old with Graves' hyperthyroidism that later progressed to Graves' ophthalmopathy. The CDR3 runs from the conserved cysteine through the conserved F or W. D genes are given only for firm matches. Size values are once, few and many counts, or a class for expanded clones, and some rows have none.

d_call,j_call,v_call,clone_size,cdr3_aa,cdr3_nt
-,TRBJ2-2,TRBV11-2,many,CASSLVGGVITGELFF,TGTGCCAGCAGCTTAGTTGGCGGGGTGATTACCGGGGAGCTGTTTTTT
-,TRBJ1-4,TRBV4-1,few,CASSQDRQDNEKLFF,TGCGCCAGCAGCCAAGATCGACAGGACAATGAAAAACTGTTTTTT
-,TRBJ1-5,TRBV5-6,few,CASSLGQQGNQPQHF,TGTGCCAGCAGCTTGGGTCAGCAGGGCAATCAGCCCCAGCATTTT
-,TRBJ1-1,TRBV7-9,many,CASSSLIVIDRRLSEAFF,TGTGCCAGCAGCTCCCTCATAGTTATCGACAGGAGGTTGAGTGAAGCTTTCTTT
TRBD1,TRBJ1-4,TRBV20-1,many,CSASFDRVREKLFF,TGCAGTGCTAGTTTCGACAGGGTTCGCGAAAAACTGTTTTTT
TRBD1,TRBJ1-2,TRBV2,many,CASCGQGNGYGYTF,TGTGCCAGCTGTGGACAGGGGAACGGCTATGGCTACACCTTC
TRBD1,TRBJ1-2,TRBV28,many,CASSSPTGERGYTF,TGTGCCAGCAGTTCCCCGACAGGGGAACGTGGCTACACCTTC
TRBD1,TRBJ2-7,TRBV20-1,few,CSANRDSGLYSYEQYF,TGCAGTGCTAACCGGGACAGTGGCCTTTATTCCTACGAGCAGTACTTC
-,TRBJ1-5,TRBV28,many,CASSPVQGRLGQPQHF,TGTGCCAGCAGTCCCGTTCAGGGGAGGTTAGGACAGCCCCAGCATTTT
-,TRBJ1-5,TRBV19,many,CASSIRATEDQPQHF,TGTGCCAGTAGTATAAGGGCTACGGAGGATCAGCCCCAGCATTTT
TRBD1,TRBJ2-7,TRBV12-3/TRBV12-4,many,CASSLGNRGYEQYF,TGTGCCAGCAGTTTAGGCAACAGGGGCTACGAGCAGTACTTC
-,TRBJ2-3,TRBV11-2,many,CASSYREVDTQYF,TGTGCCAGCAGCTATAGGGAGGTAGATACGCAGTATTTT
-,TRBJ2-2,TRBV6-1,-,CASSKEGLNTGELFF,TGTGCCAGCAGTAAAGAGGGGCTTAACACCGGGGAGCTGTTTTTT
TRBD1,TRBJ1-1,TRBV5-6,few,CASSTGTAAEAFF,TGTGCCAGCAGCACCGGGACAGCGGCTGAAGCTTTCTTT
TRBD2,TRBJ2-7,TRBV7-9,many,CASSSTGTSGGAWTYEQYF,TGTGCCAGCAGCTCCACCGGGACTAGCGGGGGGGCATGGACCTACGAGCAGTACTTC
TRBD1,TRBJ2-1,TRBV10-3,-,CALTGTGKYNEQFF,TGTGCCTTGACCGGGACAGGGAAATACAATGAGCAGTTCTTC
TRBD1,TRBJ1-2,TRBV6-1,many,CASTALDRTYGYTF,TGTGCCAGCACAGCCCTGGACAGGACCTATGGCTACACCTTC
-,TRBJ2-3,TRBV29-1,many,CSVEGRLADTDTQYF,TGCAGCGTTGAAGGTCGATTAGCGGATACAGATACGCAGTATTTT
TRBD2,TRBJ2-1,TRBV5-1,many,CASSSGTSGNEQFF,TGCGCCAGCAGCTCGGGGACTAGCGGCAATGAGCAGTTCTTC
TRBD2,TRBJ2-1,TRBV30,many,CAWRLAGDPNEQFF,TGTGCCTGGAGACTAGCGGGGGACCCGAATGAGCAGTTCTTC
TRBD2,TRBJ2-3,TRBV30,-,CAWTLAGLAGVGTQYF,TGTGCCTGGACCCTAGCGGGACTAGCGGGGGTGGGTACGCAGTATTTT
TRBD1,TRBJ2-6,TRBV12-3/TRBV12-4,-,CASRSGQGTPPSYSGANVLTF,TGTGCCAGCAGGTCCGGACAGGGTACCCCCCCATCCTACTCTGGGGCCAACGTCCTGACTTTC
-,TRBJ1-2,TRBV7-2,-,CASSLIAAGATYGYTF,TGTGCCAGCAGTCTTATAGCGGCGGGGGCGACCTATGGCTACACCTTC
-,TRBJ1-2,TRBV3-1,many,CASSQDGRGSYGYTF,TGTGCCAGCAGCCAAGATGGGCGGGGCTCCTATGGCTACACCTTC
-,TRBJ1-1,TRBV20-1,many,CSARPGGITEAFF,TGCAGTGCTAGACCCGGGGGGATCACTGAAGCTTTCTTT